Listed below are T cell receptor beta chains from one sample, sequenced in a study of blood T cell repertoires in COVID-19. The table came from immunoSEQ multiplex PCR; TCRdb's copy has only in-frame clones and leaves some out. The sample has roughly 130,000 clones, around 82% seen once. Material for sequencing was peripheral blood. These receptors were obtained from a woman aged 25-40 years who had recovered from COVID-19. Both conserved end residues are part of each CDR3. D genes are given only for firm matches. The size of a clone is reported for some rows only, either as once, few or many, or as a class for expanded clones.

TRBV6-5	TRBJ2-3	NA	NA	CASSPWDSNTQYF	TGTGCCAGCAGTCCCTGGGACTCTAATACGCAGTATTTT
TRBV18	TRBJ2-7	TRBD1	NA	CASSPSRDRVAEQYF	TGTGCCAGCTCACCGAGCCGGGACAGGGTCGCCGAGCAGTACTTC
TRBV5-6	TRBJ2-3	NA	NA	CASSFASISTDTQYF	TGTGCCAGCAGCTTCGCTAGCATAAGCACAGATACGCAGTATTTT
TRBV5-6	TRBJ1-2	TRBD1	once	CASSFRDRTNYGYTF	TGTGCCAGCAGCTTCCGGGACAGGACTAACTATGGCTACACCTTC
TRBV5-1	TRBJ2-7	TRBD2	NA	CASSPLAGGYEQYF	TGCGCCAGCAGCCCACTAGCGGGAGGCTACGAGCAGTACTTC
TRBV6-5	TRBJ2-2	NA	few	CASSYLSTGGAGELFF	TGTGCCAGCAGTTACTTATCGACAGGCGGCGCCGGGGAGCTGTTTTTT
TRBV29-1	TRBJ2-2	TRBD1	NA	CSVDRDRGGTGELFF	TGCAGCGTTGATAGGGACAGGGGAGGAACCGGGGAGCTGTTTTTT
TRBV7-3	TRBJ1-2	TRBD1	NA	CASSPLGQGSYGYTF	TGTGCCAGCAGCCCCCTCGGACAGGGTTCCTATGGCTACACCTTC
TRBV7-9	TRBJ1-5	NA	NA	CASSRGQTSGNQPQHF	TGTGCCAGCAGCCGAGGACAGACTTCAGGCAATCAGCCCCAGCATTTT
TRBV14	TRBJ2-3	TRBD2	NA	CASSQGTSGRVRTDTQYF	TGTGCCAGCAGCCAAGGGACTAGCGGGAGGGTTCGCACAGATACGCAGTATTTT
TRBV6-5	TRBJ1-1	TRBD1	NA	CASRLTGTGGSEAFF	TGTGCCAGCAGACTTACCGGGACAGGGGGCTCTGAAGCTTTCTTT
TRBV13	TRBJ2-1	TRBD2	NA	CASSFSLAGGYNEQFF	TGTGCCAGCAGCTTCTCACTAGCGGGAGGGTACAATGAGCAGTTCTTC
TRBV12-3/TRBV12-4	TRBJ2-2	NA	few	CASSQGTGELFF	TGTGCCAGCAGCCAGGGTACCGGGGAGCTGTTTTTT
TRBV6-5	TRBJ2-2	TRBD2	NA	CASTSGAGGELFF	TGTGCCAGCACGAGCGGGGCCGGCGGGGAGCTGTTTTTT
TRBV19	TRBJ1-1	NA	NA	CASSIAGALEAFF	TGTGCCAGTAGTATAGCAGGGGCACTTGAAGCTTTCTTT
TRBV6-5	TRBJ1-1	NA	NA	CASSPRPRDTEAFF	TGTGCCAGCAGTCCTCGTCCCAGGGACACTGAAGCTTTCTTT
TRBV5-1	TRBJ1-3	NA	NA	CASSFGRGGGLRNTIYF	TGCGCCAGCAGCTTTGGCCGGGGCGGGGGTCTGCGGAACACCATATATTTT
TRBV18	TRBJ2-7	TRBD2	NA	CASSPGLEYEQYF	TGTGCCAGCTCACCGGGACTAGAATACGAGCAGTACTTC
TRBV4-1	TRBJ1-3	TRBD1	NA	CASSAQGKAGNTIYF	TGCGCCAGCAGCGCACAGGGGAAGGCTGGAAACACCATATATTTT
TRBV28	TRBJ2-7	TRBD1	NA	CASGHRGANYEQYF	TGTGCCAGCGGGCACAGGGGAGCAAATTACGAGCAGTACTTC
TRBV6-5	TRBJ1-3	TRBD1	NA	CASSLTGGSGNTIYF	TGTGCCAGCAGTCTGACAGGGGGCTCTGGAAACACCATATATTTT
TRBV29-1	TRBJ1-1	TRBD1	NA	CSVVIGANRGRNTEAFF	TGCAGCGTTGTGATCGGGGCCAACAGGGGAAGAAACACTGAAGCTTTCTTT
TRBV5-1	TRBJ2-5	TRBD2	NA	CASSLRLAAQETQYF	TGCGCCAGCAGCCTGAGGCTAGCGGCTCAAGAGACCCAGTACTTC
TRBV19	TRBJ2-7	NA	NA	CASSIRTGYEQYF	TGTGCCAGTAGTATTCGAACGGGATACGAGCAGTACTTC
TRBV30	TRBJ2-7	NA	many	CAWSPSSYEQYF	TGTGCCTGGAGTCCCTCCTCCTACGAGCAGTACTTC
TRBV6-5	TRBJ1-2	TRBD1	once	CASRVPGQGYTF	TGTGCCAGCAGAGTTCCGGGACAGGGCTACACCTTC
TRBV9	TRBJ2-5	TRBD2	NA	CASSATSGQETQYF	TGTGCCAGCAGCGCTACTAGCGGCCAAGAGACCCAGTACTTC
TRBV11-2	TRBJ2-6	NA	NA	CASSWGVAGANVLTF	TGTGCCAGCAGCTGGGGGGTAGCCGGGGCCAACGTCCTGACTTTC
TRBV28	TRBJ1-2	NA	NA	CAVTTSTSGYTF	TGTGCTGTGACAACCAGCACAAGTGGCTACACCTTC
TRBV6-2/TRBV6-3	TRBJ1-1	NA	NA	CASSYRGGTEAFF	TGTGCCAGCAGTTACCGGGGAGGCACTGAAGCTTTCTTT
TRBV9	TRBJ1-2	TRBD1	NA	CASSVSWTGANYGYTF	TGTGCCAGCAGCGTATCATGGACAGGAGCAAACTATGGCTACACCTTC
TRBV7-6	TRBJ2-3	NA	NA	CASSPEAESDTQYF	TGTGCCAGCAGCCCCGAGGCAGAGTCAGATACGCAGTATTTT
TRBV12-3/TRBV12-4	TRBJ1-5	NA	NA	CASSPSRVQPQHF	TGTGCCAGCAGCCCCTCCAGGGTTCAGCCCCAGCATTTT
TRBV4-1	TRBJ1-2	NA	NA	CASSQDSRGRDGYTF	TGCGCCAGCAGCCAAGATAGCAGGGGTCGGGATGGCTACACCTTC
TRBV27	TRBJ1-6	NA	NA	CASSPRQPAGNSPLHF	TGTGCCAGCAGTCCAAGACAGCCCGCGGGGAATTCACCCCTCCACTTT
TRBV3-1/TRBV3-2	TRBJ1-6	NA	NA	CASSQAFQGFNSPLHF	TGTGCCAGCAGCCAAGCCTTCCAGGGATTCAATTCACCCCTCCACTTT
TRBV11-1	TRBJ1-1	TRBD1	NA	CASRLLGGSDEAFF	TGTGCCAGCAGACTATTAGGGGGCTCGGACGAAGCTTTCTTT
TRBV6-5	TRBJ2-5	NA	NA	CASSYSGQGETQYF	TGTGCCAGCAGTTACTCAGGGCAGGGAGAGACCCAGTACTTC
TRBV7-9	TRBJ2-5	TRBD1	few	CASSLVQDRGETQYF	TGTGCCAGCAGCTTAGTTCAGGACAGGGGAGAGACCCAGTACTTC
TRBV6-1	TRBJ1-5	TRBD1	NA	CASSERSGQGAGSNQPQHF	TGTGCCAGCAGTGAAAGAAGCGGGCAGGGGGCGGGTAGCAATCAGCCCCAGCATTTT
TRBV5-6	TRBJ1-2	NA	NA	CASSFDPRGGYTF	TGTGCCAGCAGCTTCGACCCCAGGGGAGGCTACACCTTC
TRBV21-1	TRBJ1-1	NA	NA	CASSTSVDRTEAFF	TGTGCCAGCAGTACGTCTGTAGATCGCACTGAAGCTTTCTTT
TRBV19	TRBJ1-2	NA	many	CASSIGPGILYGYTF	TGTGCCAGTAGTATAGGACCAGGGATTCTTTATGGCTACACCTTC
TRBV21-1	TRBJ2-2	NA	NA	CASSQQGTSNTGELFF	TGTGCCAGCAGCCAACAGGGGACCTCGAACACCGGGGAGCTGTTTTTT
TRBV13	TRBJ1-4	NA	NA	CASSLGPIQTPGEKLFF	TGTGCCAGCAGCTTAGGCCCAATCCAAACGCCGGGGGAAAAACTGTTTTTT
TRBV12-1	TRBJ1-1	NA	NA	CASSPTGKNTEAFF	TGTGCCAGCAGCCCGACAGGCAAGAACACTGAAGCTTTCTTT
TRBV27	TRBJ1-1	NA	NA	CASSSYGVNTEAFF	TGTGCCAGCAGTTCGTACGGAGTTAACACTGAAGCTTTCTTT
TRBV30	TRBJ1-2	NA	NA	CAWTPRQGLPYGYTF	TGTGCCTGGACCCCCCGCCAGGGCCTTCCATATGGCTACACCTTC
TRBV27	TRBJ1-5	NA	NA	CASSVGIGQNNQPQHF	TGTGCCAGCAGTGTGGGAATAGGACAGAACAATCAGCCCCAGCATTTT
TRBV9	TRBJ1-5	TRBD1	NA	CASSVDGQGNQPQHF	TGTGCCAGCAGCGTAGACGGACAGGGTAATCAGCCCCAGCATTTT
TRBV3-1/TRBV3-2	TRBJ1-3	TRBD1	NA	CASSPTGVLGNTIYF	TGTGCCAGCAGCCCTACAGGGGTACTCGGAAACACCATATATTTT
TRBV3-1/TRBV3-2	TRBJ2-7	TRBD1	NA	CASSQGRGTGRHEQYF	TGTGCCAGCAGCCAAGGGCGGGGGACAGGGCGTCACGAGCAGTACTTC
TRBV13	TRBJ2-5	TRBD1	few	CASSLESAQGVKETQYF	TGTGCCAGCAGCTTAGAATCGGCACAGGGGGTGAAAGAGACCCAGTACTTC
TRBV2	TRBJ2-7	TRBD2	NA	CASRFTSGKAYEQYF	TGTGCCAGCAGATTTACTAGCGGGAAGGCCTACGAGCAGTACTTC
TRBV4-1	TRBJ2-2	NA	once	CASSQDLWGANTGELFF	TGCGCCAGCAGCCAAGATCTATGGGGGGCGAACACCGGGGAGCTGTTTTTT
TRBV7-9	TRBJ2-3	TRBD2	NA	CATRGLAGADTQYF	TGTGCCACCAGAGGACTAGCGGGAGCAGATACGCAGTATTTT
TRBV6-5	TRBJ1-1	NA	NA	CASSPGGGRYTEAFF	TGTGCCAGCAGCCCCGGCGGGGGGCGGTACACTGAAGCTTTCTTT
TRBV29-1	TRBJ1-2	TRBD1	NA	CSAPDRGLNYGYTF	TGCAGCGCCCCTGACAGGGGGCTGAACTATGGCTACACCTTC